The TCR beta chain under discussion was sequenced for a study of OX40 agonist ivuxolimab in advanced cancers. Looking at the study overall: About 44% of patients had received prior checkpoint inhibitor therapy.

Per germline, CDR1 SQVTM and CDR2 ANQGSEA. J gave up 5 bases and V 4 bases, and 4 bases lay outside the gene matches. The CDR3 spans 13 residues. Libraries were prepared by immunoSEQ multiplex PCR; TCRdb keeps only in-frame clonotypes and omits some of them. This sample has more than 10,000 clones; around 80% occur once, and the top ten carry about 9.2%. This sequence was found in an adult with an advanced solid tumor such as melanoma, head and neck, liver or kidney cancer. The specimen comprised CD4+ or CD8+ T cells sorted from blood, sampled in a trial of the OX40 agonist ivuxolimab. The rearrangement uses TRBV29-1 and TRBJ2-1, with 8 bases that match TRBD1. The CDR3 region is CSVVDRANNEQFF. Here the CDR3 DNA reads TGCAGCGTTGTGGACAGGGCTAACAATGAGCAGTTCTTC.